What follows is one T cell receptor (beta chain) and its context. Its antigen is as yet unknown. The protocol was immunoSEQ multiplex PCR, while the TCRdb copy is restricted to in-frame clones and leaves out a portion. The table has 40,000 to 60,000 clones, roughly 74% seen once. Trimming left V 6 bases short and J 5 bases short, with 7 bases between. The CDR3 is 12 amino acids. The V gene's germline CDR1 is SEHNR and CDR2 FQNEAQ (reference sequence). This record belongs to a study of vaccination effects on CD4 cells after COVID-19. Study information: Participants were given two doses of BNT162b2 or mRNA-1273 vaccine. At 16 days and at one week before vaccination, samples were given by two convalescent patients.

At the end of about ten days of culture, CD4+ T cells were isolated. It was between March and December 2020 that the person had a SARS-CoV-2 infection confirmed by PCR. This clonotype was obtained from a human donor who had a prior SARS-CoV-2 infection. Sequenced material: CD4+ T cells from PBMCs cultured without peptide, taken before COVID-19 vaccination. This chain links TRBV7-9 with TRBJ1-4, with a possible D match to TRBD1 (5 bases). CDR3 bases: TGTGCCAGCAGACGGGGGAATGAAAAACTGTTTTTT. Protein product: CASRRGNEKLFF.